These 13 T cell receptor beta chains came from one sample sequenced in a study of blood T cell repertoires in COVID-19. Sequencing was performed with immunoSEQ multiplex PCR; in TCRdb, only in-frame clones are kept and a portion is missing. The table has 200,000 to 250,000 clones, around 82% seen once; the top ten hold 4.3%. The specimen sequenced was PBMCs or T cells enriched from blood (not recorded which). Receptor source: a man in his thirties or forties with acute COVID-19.

This chain connects TRBV5-4 to TRBJ2-1; possible D gene TRBD2, 5 bases. The germline V gene encodes CDR1 SGHNT and CDR2 YYREEE (reference sequence). V dropped 2 bases and J dropped 7 bases, with 10 bases sitting between them. The CDR3 has 13 residues. CDR3 loop: CASSLVTGNEQFF. CDR3 coding DNA: TGTGCCAGCAGCTTAGTAACGGGGAATGAGCAGTTCTTC.

The genes are TRBV5-1 and TRBJ1-4; TRBD1 is a possible D gene (6 bases). This CDR3 has 15 amino acids. Germline CDR1 reads SGHRS; CDR2 reads YFSETQ. Trimming left V 0 bases short and J 8 bases short, with 14 bases between. CDR3: CASSLEMRGGEKLFF. The CDR3 DNA reads as TGCGCCAGCAGCTTGGAAATGAGGGGGGGAGAAAAACTGTTTTTT.

The chain links TRBV21-1 to TRBJ2-7; the DNA was not compared with TRBD1, the D call given in the table. TRBV21-1 is a known pseudogene. This CDR3 comprises 12 residues. Here the CDR3 reads CASGGHDVEQYF. The CDR3, as DNA: TGTGCCAGCGGTGGACACGACGTGGAGCAGTACTTC.

The chain combines TRBV29-1 with TRBJ2-7; TRBD1 matches 9 bases. Germline values: CDR1 SQVTM, CDR2 ANQGSEA. This CDR3 is built from 13 residues. The V and J ends lost 5 bases and 1 base, in that order; junction bases with no gene match: 3. The CDR3, as DNA: TGCAGCGTTCGGACAGGGGCGTCCTACGAGCAGTACTTC. Residues: CSVRTGASYEQYF.

This chain uses TRBV3-1 (or the pseudogene TRBV3-2) with TRBJ2-7; weak D call: TRBD1 (6 bases). Trimming stripped 3 bases from V and 10 bases from J, with 16 bases between. This CDR3 has 13 amino acids. CDR1 and CDR2 from the germline V gene are LGHDT and YNNKEL (reference sequence). CDR3 in amino acids: CASSHFQPGHQYF. Written as DNA, the CDR3 is TGTGCCAGCAGCCATTTTCAACCGGGACACCAGTACTTC.

The gene calls are TRBV19 and TRBJ1-6; 7 nucleotides match TRBD1. With V trimmed by 7 bases and J by 0 bases, 3 bases remained unmatched. Germline CDR1 is LNHDA and CDR2 is SQIVND (reference sequence). The CDR3 sequence is 15 residues long. CDR3 in amino acids: CASKGDSSYNSPLHF. As DNA, the CDR3 is TGTGCCAGTAAGGGGGACAGCTCCTATAATTCACCCCTCCACTTT.

Only a few counts were recorded for this clone. V gene TRBV5-6 combines with J gene TRBJ2-3; 7 nucleotides align to TRBD2. The CDR3 sequence is 15 residues long. Per the germline V gene, CDR1 is SGHDT and CDR2 is YYEEEE. Trimming took 4 bases from V and 5 from J; bases not matched to a gene: 10. CDR3 region: CASSPSGAEGDTQYF. As DNA, the CDR3 is TGTGCCAGCAGCCCCAGCGGGGCCGAGGGAGATACGCAGTATTTT.

The chain joins TRBV7-2 to TRBJ2-5; the D gene is possibly TRBD2 (5 bases). CDR3 size: 15 residues. The germline CDR1 and CDR2 sequences are SGHTA and FQGNSA. Trimming took off 5 bases at V and 5 bases at J, with 18 bases between the two ends. CDR3 amino acids: CASSVGLSSGETQYF. CDR3 in DNA: TGTGCCAGCAGCGTAGGACTCTCATCGGGGGAGACCCAGTACTTC. Complete variable domain (other parts from reference TRBV7-2 and TRBJ2-5): GAGVSQSPSNKVTEKGKDVELRCDPISGHTALYWYRQSLGQGLEFLIYFQGNSAPDKSGLPSDRFSAERTGGSVSTLTIQRTQQEDSAVYLCASSVGLSSGETQYFGPGTRLLVL.

The chain carries TRBV4-1 and TRBJ1-3; D is perhaps TRBD1 (5 bases). With 0 bases removed from V and 0 bases from J, the gap between germline ends came to 6 bases. This CDR3 is built from 15 residues. CDR1 and CDR2 (germline): MGHRA, YSYEKL. The CDR3 loop is CASSQDQGSGNTIYF. DNA of the CDR3: TGCGCCAGCAGCCAAGATCAGGGCTCTGGAAACACCATATATTTT.

The rearrangement joins TRBV3-1 (or the pseudogene TRBV3-2) to TRBJ1-2; D is uncertain. This CDR3 is 15 amino acids long. The V and J ends lost 1 base and 3 bases respectively, with 12 bases between them. CDR1 and CDR2 (germline): LGHDT, YNNKEL (reference sequence). The CDR3 loop is CASSQVAESDYGYTF. For the CDR3, the DNA is TGTGCCAGCAGCCAAGTTGCCGAGTCCGACTATGGCTACACCTTC.

V usage is TRBV9 and J usage is TRBJ2-1; 10 bases are a match to TRBD2. CDR1 and CDR2 from the germline V gene are SGDLS and YYNGEE. The CDR3 totals 17 residues. Unmatched junction bases numbered 5, after V lost 0 bases and J lost 2 bases. CDR3 DNA sequence: TGTGCCAGCAGCGTAGCCGGGCTAGCGGGGGCCTACAATGAGCAGTTCTTC. It encodes CASSVAGLAGAYNEQFF. Full variable domain (remainder filled in from reference TRBV9 and TRBJ2-1): DSGVTQTPKHLITATGQRVTLRCSPRSGDLSVYWYQQSLDQGLQFLIQYYNGEERAKGNILERFSAQQFPDLHSELNLSSLELGDSALYFCASSVAGLAGAYNEQFFGPGTRLTVL.

This clone was picked up a small number of times. The sample holds other DNA sequences that translate to the same CDR3. J is TRBJ1-5 and V is TRBV9; D not resolved. The CDR3 contains 14 residues. Germline CDR1 SGDLS, CDR2 YYNGEE. The V gene lost 0 bases and the J gene lost 2 bases, with 6 bases spanning the gap. Here the CDR3 reads CASSVGGGNQPQHF. DNA of the CDR3: TGTGCCAGCAGCGTAGGAGGCGGCAATCAGCCCCAGCATTTT.

This chain links TRBV5-1 with TRBJ1-4; 8 nucleotides line up with TRBD1. V lost 4 bases to trimming and J lost 8 bases; unmatched junction nucleotides: 10. Germline V gene sequence: CDR1 SGHRS, CDR2 YFSETQ. This CDR3 comprises 15 residues. The DNA for the CDR3 is TGCGCCAGCAGCACCGCGACAGGGGACAGCGAAAAACTGTTTTTT. The encoded protein is CASSTATGDSEKLFF. The whole variable domain, remainder taken from reference TRBV5-1 and TRBJ1-4, is KAGVTQTPRYLIKTRGQQVTLSCSPISGHRSVSWYQQTPGQGLQFLFEYFSETQRNKGNFPGRFSGRQFSNSRSEMNVSTLELGDSALYLCASSTATGDSEKLFFGSGTQLSVL.